What follows is one TCR beta chain and its context. This clone appeared a few times. It lacks a known antigen. Qualities for individual bases were not recorded, and no much larger clone is one base off. The record originates from a study of T cell responses to AZD1222 COVID-19 vaccine (dated by TCRdb to about 2021). Study-wide context: TCR sequencing covered fewer than 250 trial participants: 207 given two doses of AZD1222 and about 26 given two doses of MenACWY control vaccine. Trial participants were enrolled by age into 18-55, 56-69 and 70-plus year subgroups, with around 140, 26 and 57 TCR-sequenced participants respectively. Paper-wide results and their limitations: Nearly half of unique spike-specific TCRs reportedly recognized epitopes outside regions mutated in the B.1.351 and B.1.1.7 variants. No day 14 peak-response samples were available, so repertoires were characterized only after the peak T cell response. Most participants were white British and females outnumbered males, and the authors suggested that clonal diversity may have been underestimated. After two AZD1222 doses, both the breadth and the depth of spike-specific TCRs were significantly higher than at day 0 and than in MenACWY recipients. Conclusions about previously exposed vaccinees were limited because only 5 or 6 AZD1222 recipients were SARS-CoV-2 seropositive at baseline. The whole spike protein was spanned by vaccine-associated CD4 TCRs, and dominant responses were seen in regions 160-218 and 743-854. The 56-69-year group was small, and its depth increase did not reach significance, likely because of low power.

What the time point label conveys for this sample: about 28 days (+/-7) after the second vaccine dose. In light of the paper, this sample's treatment or condition label describes: meningococcal conjugate vaccine given as trial control. The vaccinee samples were drawn from two UK trials, COV001 and COV002, one of which was a single-blind randomized controlled phase 2/3 trial testing AZD1222 (ChAdOx1 nCoV-19) in healthy adults. Trial participant PBMC samples were collected at day 0 and day 28 after the second dose for TCRbeta chain sequencing. The CDR3 regions of human TCRbeta chains were analyzed by immunosequencing. The paper's processing steps were these. TCRs in the repertoires were compared against a reference library of SARS-CoV-2-specific TCRs that had been generated with the MIRA antigen-specificity platform. Breadth was defined as the fraction of unique TCRs that were SARS-CoV-2-associated. Depth was defined as the fraction of total T cells that were SARS-CoV-2-associated. Using the MIRA data, each spike-specific TCR was mapped to the spike region that the TCR reacts to and placed in a CD4 or CD8 class. Log10-transformed breadth and depth values were compared by one-way ANOVA with Sidak's multiple comparisons tests. In its TCRdb copy, this immuneACCESS table keeps in-frame sequences only and misses some clones. Where compared with another copy, unresolved V genes explain less than half of these, and the others have no known cause. The DNA was the basis for D and trimming; V, J and clone size are from that table. The sample table shows around 60,000 clones, and 85% to 95% are seen once. 6.3% of the sample lies in the top ten.

Deletion took 3 bases off V and 0 bases off J, with a span of 6 bases between the germline ends. Via the germline V gene, CDR1 is SGHVS and CDR2 FQNEAQ. CDR3 length: 14 amino acids, cysteine to phenylalanine. The kept DNA is CDR3 alone, 42 bases in frame from the first base. The specimen comprised peripheral blood, sampled 28 days after the second dose of the MenACWY control vaccine. The chain employs TRBV7-8 and TRBJ1-3; too little of a D gene remains to name it. This receptor was identified in an adult who received the MenACWY meningococcal vaccine as a control. The DNA sequence is as follows: TGTGCCAGCAGCTTTTCGCACTCTGGAAACACCATATATTTT. This yields the protein CASSFSHSGNTIYF.